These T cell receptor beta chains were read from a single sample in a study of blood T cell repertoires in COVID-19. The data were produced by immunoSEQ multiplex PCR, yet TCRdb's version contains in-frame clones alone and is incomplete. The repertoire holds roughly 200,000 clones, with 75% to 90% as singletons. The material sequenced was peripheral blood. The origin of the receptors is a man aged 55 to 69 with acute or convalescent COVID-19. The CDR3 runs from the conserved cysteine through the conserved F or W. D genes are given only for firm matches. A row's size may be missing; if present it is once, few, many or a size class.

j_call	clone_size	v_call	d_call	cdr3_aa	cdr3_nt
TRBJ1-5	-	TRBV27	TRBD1	CASCPVGTVNQPQHF	TGTGCCAGCTGTCCTGTAGGGACAGTCAATCAGCCCCAGCATTTT
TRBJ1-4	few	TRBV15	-	CATRPRVPNEKLFF	TGTGCCACCAGGCCGAGGGTTCCCAATGAAAAACTGTTTTTT
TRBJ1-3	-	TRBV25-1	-	CASSELAGSGENTIYF	TGTGCCAGCAGTGAATTGGCGGGCTCTGGCGAAAACACCATATATTTT
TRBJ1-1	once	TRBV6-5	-	CASSYSVGSAEAFF	TGTGCCAGCAGTTACTCGGTTGGGAGCGCTGAAGCTTTCTTT
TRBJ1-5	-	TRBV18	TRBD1	CASSPGTGNQPQHF	TGTGCCAGCTCACCCGGGACAGGCAATCAGCCCCAGCATTTT
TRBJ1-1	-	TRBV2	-	CASSTGRDTEAFF	TGTGCCAGCAGTACCGGGAGGGACACTGAAGCTTTCTTT
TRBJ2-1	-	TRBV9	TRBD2	CASSVAPAAGDRNEQFF	TGTGCCAGCAGCGTAGCCCCTGCGGCGGGAGATCGGAATGAGCAGTTCTTC
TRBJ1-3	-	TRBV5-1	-	CASSTASGNTIYF	TGCGCCAGCTCGACTGCTTCTGGAAACACCATATATTTT
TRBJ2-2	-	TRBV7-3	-	CASSSTGFTGELFF	TGTGCCAGCAGCTCTACAGGGTTCACCGGGGAGCTGTTTTTT
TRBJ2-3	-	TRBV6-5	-	CASRPQPTKADTQYF	TGTGCCAGCAGGCCTCAACCAACTAAGGCGGATACGCAGTATTTT
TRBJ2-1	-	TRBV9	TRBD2	CASSVAKTSWGYEQFF	TGTGCCAGCAGCGTAGCAAAGACTAGCTGGGGGTATGAGCAGTTCTTC
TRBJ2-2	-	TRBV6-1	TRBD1	CASRTGISTGELFF	TGTGCCAGCCGGACAGGGATAAGCACCGGGGAGCTGTTTTTT
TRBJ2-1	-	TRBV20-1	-	CSALSFNEQFF	TGCAGTGCCCTTTCTTTCAATGAGCAGTTCTTC
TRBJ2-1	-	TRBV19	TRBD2	CASSWIAGKSGSYNEQFF	TGTGCCAGTAGTTGGATAGCGGGAAAGTCGGGCTCCTACAATGAGCAGTTCTTC
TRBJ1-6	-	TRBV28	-	CAGQQGNNSPLHF	TGTGCCGGACAACAGGGCAATAATTCACCCCTCCACTTT
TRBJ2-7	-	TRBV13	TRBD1	CASVSRDRQYEQYF	TGTGCCAGCGTGTCAAGGGACAGGCAATACGAGCAGTACTTC
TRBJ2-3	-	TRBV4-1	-	CASSQRAGAPDTQYF	TGCGCCAGCAGCCAAAGGGCAGGGGCCCCAGATACGCAGTATTTT
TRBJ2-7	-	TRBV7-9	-	CASSLGGGTYEQYF	TGTGCCAGCAGCTTAGGGGGAGGCACCTACGAGCAGTACTTC
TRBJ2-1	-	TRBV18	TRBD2	CASSSPSGRGDNEQFF	TGTGCCAGCTCATCCCCTAGCGGGAGGGGTGACAATGAGCAGTTCTTC
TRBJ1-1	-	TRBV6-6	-	CATHFAGTEAFF	TGTGCCACCCATTTCGCCGGCACTGAAGCTTTCTTT
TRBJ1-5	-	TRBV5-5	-	CASSYWASLDQPQHF	TGTGCCAGCAGCTATTGGGCATCCTTGGATCAGCCCCAGCATTTT
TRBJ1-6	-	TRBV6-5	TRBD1	CASSSRDRYNSPLHF	TGTGCCAGCAGTTCTCGGGACAGATATAATTCACCCCTCCACTTT
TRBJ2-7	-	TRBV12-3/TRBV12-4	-	CASSLNGAYEQYF	TGTGCCAGCAGTTTAAACGGAGCCTACGAGCAGTACTTC
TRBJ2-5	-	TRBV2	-	CASSEGTLRGETQYF	TGTGCCAGCAGTGAAGGGACTTTGAGAGGAGAGACCCAGTACTTC
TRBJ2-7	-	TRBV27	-	CASSSRSASPYEQYF	TGTGCCAGCAGTTCCCGTTCCGCTAGCCCTTACGAGCAGTACTTC
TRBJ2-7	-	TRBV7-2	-	CASSLASASYEQYF	TGTGCCAGCAGCTTAGCGAGCGCCTCCTACGAGCAGTACTTC
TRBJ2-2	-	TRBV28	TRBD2	CASSSGGLNTGELFF	TGTGCCAGCAGCTCGGGAGGCCTTAACACCGGGGAGCTGTTTTTT
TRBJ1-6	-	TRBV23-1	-	CASSHSFGLYNSPLHF	TGCGCCAGCAGTCACAGTTTTGGGCTTTATAATTCACCCCTCCACTTT
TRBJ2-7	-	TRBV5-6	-	CASSSAGFGSYEQYF	TGTGCCAGCAGCTCGGCGGGATTTGGGTCCTACGAGCAGTACTTC
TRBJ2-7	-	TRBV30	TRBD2	CAWTSRGGSSYEQYF	TGTGCCTGGACCTCTCGGGGGGGGAGCTCCTACGAGCAGTACTTC
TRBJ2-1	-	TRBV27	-	CASSPSVGASNEQFF	TGTGCCAGCAGCCCCTCTGTGGGGGCGAGCAATGAGCAGTTCTTC
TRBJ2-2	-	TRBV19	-	CASSSFSGELFF	TGTGCCAGTAGTTCCTTTTCCGGGGAGCTGTTTTTT
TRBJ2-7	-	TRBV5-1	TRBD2	CASSPGLAYEQYF	TGCGCCAGCAGCCCGGGACTAGCTTACGAGCAGTACTTC
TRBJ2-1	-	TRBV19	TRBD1	CASSRDRGYNEQFF	TGTGCCAGCTCTCGGGACAGGGGCTACAATGAGCAGTTCTTC
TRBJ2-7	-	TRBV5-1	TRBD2	CASSLVSGIDEQYF	TGCGCCAGCAGCTTGGTTAGCGGGATTGACGAGCAGTACTTC
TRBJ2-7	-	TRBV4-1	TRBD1	CASSPTGLSYEQYF	TGCGCCAGCAGCCCGACAGGGCTGTCCTACGAGCAGTACTTC
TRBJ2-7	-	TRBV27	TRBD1	CASSPLGAGQDEQYF	TGTGCCAGCAGTCCCTTAGGGGCGGGACAGGACGAGCAGTACTTC
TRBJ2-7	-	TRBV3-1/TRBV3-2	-	CASSQVGGNEQYF	TGTGCCAGCAGCCAAGTTGGCGGGAACGAGCAGTACTTC
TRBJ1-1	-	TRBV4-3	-	CASSQVTGQNTEAFF	TGCGCCAGCAGCCAAGTTACAGGACAGAACACTGAAGCTTTCTTT
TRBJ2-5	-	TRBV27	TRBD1	CASSLFGQGGIRETQYF	TGTGCCAGCAGTTTATTCGGACAGGGGGGGATCCGGGAGACCCAGTACTTC
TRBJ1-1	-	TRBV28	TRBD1	CASSFPGTGGIKAFF	TGTGCCAGCAGTTTTCCCGGGACAGGGGGTATAAAGGCTTTCTTT